A selection of T cell receptor beta chains follows, all from one sample in a study of CD8+ T cells in alopecia areata. Profiled with immunoSEQ multiplex PCR; TCRdb holds only in-frame clones, not every one. The sample has about 110,000 clones; less than 75% are singletons. This material consisted of CD8+ T cells sorted from blood, taken at week 24, from a patient treated with tofacitinib. These receptors were collected from a human donor with alopecia areata. CDR3s include the opening cysteine and the closing phenylalanine or tryptophan. The D gene is left open where the match is weak. The listing skips clone size in some rows; elsewhere it reads once, few, many or a size class.

J gene	clone size	V gene	D gene	CDR3 protein	CDR3 DNA
TRBJ1-1	NA	TRBV6-4	NA	CASSDPLGEAFF	TGTGCCAGCAGTGACCCTTTGGGTGAAGCTTTCTTT
TRBJ2-5	NA	TRBV27	TRBD1	CASSPLTGGQETQYF	TGTGCCAGCAGCCCCCTGACAGGGGGGCAAGAGACCCAGTACTTC
TRBJ2-5	NA	TRBV15	TRBD2	CATSRDAGGPETQYF	TGTGCCACCAGCAGAGATGCGGGGGGGCCAGAGACCCAGTACTTC
TRBJ2-7	NA	TRBV2	NA	CASSELGVAYEQYF	TGTGCCAGCAGTGAATTAGGGGTAGCCTACGAGCAGTACTTC
TRBJ1-5	NA	TRBV7-8	NA	CASSLVDGEGQPQHF	TGTGCCAGCAGCTTAGTAGACGGGGAAGGTCAGCCCCAGCATTTT
TRBJ2-1	NA	TRBV13	NA	CASSFEGEDEQFF	TGTGCCAGCAGCTTCGAGGGGGAAGATGAGCAGTTCTTC
TRBJ1-1	NA	TRBV9	NA	CASSVGGENTEAFF	TGTGCCAGCAGCGTAGGGGGCGAGAACACTGAAGCTTTCTTT
TRBJ2-2	few	TRBV29-1	NA	CSVPVSGELFF	TGCAGCGTTCCCGTAAGCGGGGAGCTGTTTTTT
TRBJ2-3	NA	TRBV5-6	TRBD1	CASGYGTGDTQYF	TGTGCCAGTGGGTACGGGACAGGAGATACGCAGTATTTT
TRBJ2-1	NA	TRBV5-8	NA	CASSSNRGGYNEQFF	TGTGCCAGCAGCTCCAACAGGGGAGGGTACAATGAGCAGTTCTTC
TRBJ1-4	NA	TRBV4-3	TRBD1	CASSPRRGPSTNEKLFF	TGCGCCAGCAGCCCAAGGAGGGGGCCGTCAACTAATGAAAAACTGTTTTTT
TRBJ2-7	NA	TRBV29-1	TRBD1	CSVEPGQGAYEQYF	TGCAGCGTGGAACCGGGACAGGGGGCCTACGAGCAGTACTTC
TRBJ2-5	few	TRBV29-1	NA	CSAYGAVQDQETQYF	TGCAGCGCCTACGGGGCGGTCCAGGACCAAGAGACCCAGTACTTC
TRBJ2-7	NA	TRBV27	NA	CASGGAHEQYF	TGTGCCAGCGGGGGGGCACACGAGCAGTACTTC
TRBJ2-7	NA	TRBV13	TRBD2	CASSLGSGATYEQYF	TGTGCCAGCAGCTTAGGTAGCGGGGCTACCTACGAGCAGTACTTC
TRBJ2-5	once	TRBV11-2	NA	CASSLAWAGETQYF	TGTGCCAGCAGTCTGGCCTGGGCCGGGGAGACCCAGTACTTC
TRBJ2-2	NA	TRBV4-1	TRBD2	CASSQLAGDTGELFF	TGTGCCAGCAGCCAACTAGCGGGGGACACCGGGGAGCTGTTTTTT
TRBJ2-3	few	TRBV6-6	NA	CASRPIDRLTDTQYF	TGTGCCAGCAGGCCTATAGACAGACTCACAGATACGCAGTATTTT
TRBJ2-7	NA	TRBV2	NA	CASSPRGSRPYEQYF	TGTGCCAGCAGCCCCAGGGGAAGTCGCCCCTACGAGCAGTACTTC
TRBJ1-2	few	TRBV10-3	TRBD1	CAISDGQGEFYGYTF	TGTGCCATCAGTGACGGACAGGGAGAATTCTATGGCTACACCTTC
TRBJ1-3	NA	TRBV7-2	TRBD1	CASSPGTASGNTIYF	TGTGCCAGCAGCCCCGGGACAGCCTCTGGAAACACCATATATTTT
TRBJ2-2	NA	TRBV11-1	NA	CASSLLVGELFF	TGTGCCAGCAGCTTATTGGTCGGGGAGCTGTTTTTT